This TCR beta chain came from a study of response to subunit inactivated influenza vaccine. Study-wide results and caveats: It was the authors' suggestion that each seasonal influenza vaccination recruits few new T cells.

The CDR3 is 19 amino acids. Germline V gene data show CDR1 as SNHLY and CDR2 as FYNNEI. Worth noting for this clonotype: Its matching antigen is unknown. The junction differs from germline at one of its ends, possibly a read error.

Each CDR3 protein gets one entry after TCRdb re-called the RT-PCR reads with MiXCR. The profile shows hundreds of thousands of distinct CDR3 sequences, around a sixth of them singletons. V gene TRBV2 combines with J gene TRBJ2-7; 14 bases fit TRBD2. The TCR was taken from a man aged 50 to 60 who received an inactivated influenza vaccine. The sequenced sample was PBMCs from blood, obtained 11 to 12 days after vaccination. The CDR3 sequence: CAISHSSGTSGRGQYEQYF. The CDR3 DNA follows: TGTGCCATCAGTCATAGCTCCGGGACTAGCGGGAGAGGACAGTACGAGCAGTACTTC.